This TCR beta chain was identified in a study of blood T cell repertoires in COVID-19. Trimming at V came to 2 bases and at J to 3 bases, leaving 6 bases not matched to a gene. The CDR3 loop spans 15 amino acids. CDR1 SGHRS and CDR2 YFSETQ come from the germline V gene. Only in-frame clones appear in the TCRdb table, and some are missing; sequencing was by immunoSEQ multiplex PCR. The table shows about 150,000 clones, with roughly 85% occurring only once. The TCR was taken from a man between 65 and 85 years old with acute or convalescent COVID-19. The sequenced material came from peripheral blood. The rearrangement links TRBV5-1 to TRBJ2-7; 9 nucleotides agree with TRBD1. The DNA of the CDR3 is TGCGCCAGCAGCTTCACAGGGGGCGCGGGCTACGAGCAGTACTTC. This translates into CASSFTGGAGYEQYF.